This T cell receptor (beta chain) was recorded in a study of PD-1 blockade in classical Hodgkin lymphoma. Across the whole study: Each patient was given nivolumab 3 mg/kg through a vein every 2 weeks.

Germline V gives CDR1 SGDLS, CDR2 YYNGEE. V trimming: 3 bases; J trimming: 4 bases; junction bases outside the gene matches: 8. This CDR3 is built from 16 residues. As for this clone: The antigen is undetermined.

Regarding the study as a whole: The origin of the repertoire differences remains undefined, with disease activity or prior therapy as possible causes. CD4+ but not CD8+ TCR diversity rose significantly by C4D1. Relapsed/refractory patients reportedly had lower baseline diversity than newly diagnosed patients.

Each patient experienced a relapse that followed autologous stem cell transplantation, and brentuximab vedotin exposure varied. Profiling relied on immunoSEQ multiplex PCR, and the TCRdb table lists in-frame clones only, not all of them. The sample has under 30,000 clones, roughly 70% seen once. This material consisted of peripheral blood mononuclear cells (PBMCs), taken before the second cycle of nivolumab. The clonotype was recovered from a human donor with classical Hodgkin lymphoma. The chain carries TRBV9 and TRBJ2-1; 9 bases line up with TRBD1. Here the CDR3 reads CASSEDRGGIYNEQFF. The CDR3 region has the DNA TGTGCCAGCAGCGAAGACAGGGGGGGTATATACAATGAGCAGTTCTTC.